This T cell receptor (beta chain) stems from a study of T cells after somatic rescue of genetic block. Trimming stripped 1 base from V and 0 bases from J, with 16 bases between. Germline loops: CDR1 SNHLY, CDR2 FYNNEI. The CDR3 consists of 18 residues. TCRdb's copy holds only in-frame clones and misses some; the assay was immunoSEQ multiplex PCR. The sample lists more than 70,000 clones; about 87% were seen once. The chain joins TRBV2 to TRBJ2-1, with a weak D call TRBD2 (6 bases). This TCR came from a woman younger than 35. Sequenced: peripheral blood mononuclear cells (PBMCs). Here the CDR3 reads CASSEGQPGEASYNEQFF. The CDR3 region has the DNA TGTGCCAGCAGTGAAGGGCAGCCCGGGGAGGCCTCCTACAATGAGCAGTTCTTC.